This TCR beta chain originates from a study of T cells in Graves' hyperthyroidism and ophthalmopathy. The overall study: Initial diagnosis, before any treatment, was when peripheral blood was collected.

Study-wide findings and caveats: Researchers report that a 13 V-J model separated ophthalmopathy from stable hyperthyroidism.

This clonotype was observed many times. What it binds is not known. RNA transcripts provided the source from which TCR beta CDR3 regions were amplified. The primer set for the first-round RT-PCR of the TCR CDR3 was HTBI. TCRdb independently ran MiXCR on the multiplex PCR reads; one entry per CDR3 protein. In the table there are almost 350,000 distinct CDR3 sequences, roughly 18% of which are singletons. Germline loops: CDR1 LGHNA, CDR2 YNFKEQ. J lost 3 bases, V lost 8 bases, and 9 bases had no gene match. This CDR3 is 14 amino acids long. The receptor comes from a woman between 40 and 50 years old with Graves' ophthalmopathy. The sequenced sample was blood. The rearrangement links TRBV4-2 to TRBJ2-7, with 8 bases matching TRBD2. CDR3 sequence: CASGLGTSGYEQYF. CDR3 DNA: TGTGCCAGCGGCCTCGGTACTAGCGGCTACGAGCAGTACTTC.